This T cell receptor (beta chain) was found in a study of T cell responses to AZD1222 COVID-19 vaccine. The study, taken as a whole, reports: Increased Spike-specific TCR breadth and depth were observed after two AZD1222 doses. Clonal diversity was possibly underestimated, and the donors were mostly white British, with more females. With dominance at 160-218 and 743-854, vaccine-associated CD4 TCRs spanned spike. Nearly half of unique spike-specific TCRs reportedly avoided B.1.351 and B.1.1.7 mutated regions.

Germline values: CDR1 SQVTM, CDR2 ANQGSEA. The CDR3 loop spans 15 amino acids. Trimming removed 1 base from V and 1 base from J, with 13 bases in between. This table comes from immunoSEQ multiplex PCR, and its TCRdb copy is limited to in-frame clones, with some not included. The data show over 110,000 clones, roughly 90% seen once. As for this clone: The antigen is not known.

The chain is built from TRBV29-1 and TRBJ1-1; D perhaps matches TRBD1 (5 bases). The source was peripheral blood, collected on day 0 of AZD1222 vaccination. This clonotype originated in an adult in good health. The CDR3 reads CSVEARQSQNTEAFF. For the CDR3, the DNA is TGCAGCGTTGAAGCTCGACAGAGCCAGAACACTGAAGCTTTCTTT.